One sample yielded the 2 T cell receptor beta chains listed below, sequenced in a study of control samples from healthy donors and cancer patients. TCRdb's copy holds only in-frame clones and misses some; the assay was immunoSEQ multiplex PCR. The table includes 250,000 to 300,000 clones, more than 65% detected once. Sequenced input: PBMCs. Receptors were obtained from a woman aged 60-75 years with lung cancer.

This clone appeared a few times. The CDR3: CASSGALAGSNEQYF. CDR3 DNA: TGTGCCAGCAGCGGCGCGCTAGCGGGTAGTAACGAGCAGTACTTC. The chain links TRBV9 to TRBJ2-7; 8 positions agree with TRBD2. This CDR3 comprises 15 residues. Trimming at V came to 3 bases and at J to 5 bases, leaving 10 bases not matched to a gene. CDR1 is SGDLS, CDR2 YYNGEE, per germline.

V is TRBV6-1 and J is TRBJ1-5; D uncertain. Deletions cut 3 bases from V and 2 bases from J, with 5 bases between. Per germline, CDR1 MNHNS and CDR2 SASEGT. The CDR3 is 13 residues long. DNA for the CDR3: TGTGCCAGCAGTGAGTCGGGCAATCAGCCCCAGCATTTT. As protein: CASSESGNQPQHF.